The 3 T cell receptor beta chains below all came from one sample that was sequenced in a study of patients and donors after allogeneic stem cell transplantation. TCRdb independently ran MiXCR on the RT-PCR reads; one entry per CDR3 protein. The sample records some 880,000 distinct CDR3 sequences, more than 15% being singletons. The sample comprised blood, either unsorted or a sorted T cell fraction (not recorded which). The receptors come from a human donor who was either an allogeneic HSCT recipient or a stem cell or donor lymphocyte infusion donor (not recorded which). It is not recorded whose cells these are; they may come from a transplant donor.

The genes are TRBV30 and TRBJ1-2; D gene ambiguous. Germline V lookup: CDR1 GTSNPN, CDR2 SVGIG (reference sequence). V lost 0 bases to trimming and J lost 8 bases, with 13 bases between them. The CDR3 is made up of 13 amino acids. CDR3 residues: CAWSVGSKSGYTF. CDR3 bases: TGTGCCTGGAGTGTAGGGTCAAAGAGCGGCTACACCTTC.

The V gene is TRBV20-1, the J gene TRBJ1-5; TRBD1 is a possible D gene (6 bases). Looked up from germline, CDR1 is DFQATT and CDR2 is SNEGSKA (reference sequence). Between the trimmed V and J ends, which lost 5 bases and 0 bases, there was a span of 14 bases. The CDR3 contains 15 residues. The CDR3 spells CSAQDSKYSNQPQHF. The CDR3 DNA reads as TGCAGTGCTCAGGACAGCAAATATAGCAATCAGCCCCAGCATTTT.

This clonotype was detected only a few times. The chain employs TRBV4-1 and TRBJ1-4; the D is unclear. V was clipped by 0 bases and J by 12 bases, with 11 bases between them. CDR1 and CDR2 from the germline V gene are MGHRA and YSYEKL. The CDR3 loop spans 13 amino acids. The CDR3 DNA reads TGCGCCAGCAGCCAAGATCTGGGGTTCGAACTGTTTTTT. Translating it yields CASSQDLGFELFF.